This T cell receptor (beta chain) was identified during a study of cytomegalovirus exposure and HLA in healthy donors. Study-level points and caveats: According to an earlier analysis, most TCR beta V segments yielded productive rearrangements about 87% or about 30% of the time. A few chains tied to CMV proved CMV antigen-specific in vitro.

Researchers ran the PCR with 60 Vbeta and 13 Jbeta primers. Libraries were prepared by immunoSEQ multiplex PCR; TCRdb keeps only in-frame clonotypes and omits some of them. The sample lists fewer than 200,000 clones; around four fifths were seen once. The CDR3 contains 17 residues. Germline CDR1 and CDR2: GTSNPN and SVGIG (reference sequence). Germline trimming cut 1 base from V and 7 bases from J; bases unmatched to any gene: 14. Concerning this clone itself: Its antigen is undetermined.

The source of this sequence is a woman in her 50s in good health and CMV-seronegative. V usage is TRBV30 and J usage is TRBJ2-1; the match to TRBD2 covers 9 bases. The source material was PBMCs. The CDR3 coding sequence is TGTGCCTGGAGTGCCCGACCCCTTAGCGGGAGTGGGAATGAGCAGTTCTTC. As protein: CAWSARPLSGSGNEQFF.